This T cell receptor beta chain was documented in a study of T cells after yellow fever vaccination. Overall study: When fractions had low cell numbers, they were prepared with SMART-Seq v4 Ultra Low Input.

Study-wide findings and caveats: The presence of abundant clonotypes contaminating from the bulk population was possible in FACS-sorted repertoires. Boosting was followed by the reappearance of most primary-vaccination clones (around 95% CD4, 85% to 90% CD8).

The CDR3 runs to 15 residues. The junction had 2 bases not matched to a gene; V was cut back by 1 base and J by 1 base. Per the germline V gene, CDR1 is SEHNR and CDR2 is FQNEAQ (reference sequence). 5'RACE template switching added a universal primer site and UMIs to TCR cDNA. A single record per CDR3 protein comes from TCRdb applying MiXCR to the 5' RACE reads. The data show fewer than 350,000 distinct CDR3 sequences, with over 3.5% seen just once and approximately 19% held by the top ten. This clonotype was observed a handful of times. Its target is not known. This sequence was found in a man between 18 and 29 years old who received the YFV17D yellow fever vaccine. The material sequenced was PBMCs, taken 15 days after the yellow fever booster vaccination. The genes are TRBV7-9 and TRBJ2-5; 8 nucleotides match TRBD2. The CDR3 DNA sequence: TGTGCCAGCAGCTTAGGCGGGGGGTTCCAAGAGACCCAGTACTTC. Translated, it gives CASSLGGGFQETQYF.